The 20 T cell receptor beta chains below were found in one sample sequenced in a study of cytotoxic CD8 clonotypes in ibrutinib-treated CLL (dated by TCRdb to the early 2020s). The library was made by the immunoSEQ multiplex PCR assay. The table comes from immuneACCESS by way of TCRdb, which keeps in-frame sequences with V and J called. Part of the clones is missing from these tables; in studies checked, under half for an unresolved V gene and the rest for unknown reasons. The sample records 50,000 to 65,000 clones, more than 70% of which are singletons. About two fifths of the sample lies in the top ten. The sample's time point label is to be understood as: approximately twelve months on ibrutinib. This specimen consisted of PBMCs, obtained after 12 months of ibrutinib treatment. Every receptor here comes from a human donor with chronic lymphocytic leukemia.

This clone was detected a few times. This chain links TRBV5-1 with TRBJ1-1; D may be TRBD1 (6 bases). The CDR3 runs to 13 residues. V was clipped by 2 bases and J by 3 bases, with 8 bases between them. Germline V gene data show CDR1 as SGHRS and CDR2 as YFSETQ. CDR3 DNA sequence: TGCGCCAGCAGCTTCGCAGGGGACACTGAAGCTTTCTTT. It specifies CASSFAGDTEAFF.

The chain has TRBV15 and TRBJ2-7; D unresolved. Trimming took off 1 base at V and 5 bases at J, with 6 bases between the two ends. Per germline, CDR1 LNHNV and CDR2 YYDKDF (reference sequence). This CDR3 has 12 amino acids. The CDR3 region is CATSRVPHEQYF. As DNA, the CDR3 is TGTGCCACCAGCAGAGTTCCCCACGAGCAGTACTTC.

The chain links TRBV7-6 to TRBJ2-7; 8 positions agree with TRBD2. Germline loops: CDR1 SGHVS, CDR2 FNYEAQ. Trimming at V came to 5 bases and at J to 1 base, leaving 7 bases not matched to a gene. This CDR3 is 15 amino acids long. CDR3 nucleotide sequence: TGTGCCAGCAGCGCCCGTGGCGGGAGGTCCTACGAGCAGTACTTC. Encoded protein: CASSARGGRSYEQYF.

The chain is built from TRBV7-2 and TRBJ2-7, with D tentatively TRBD2 (5 bases). V was trimmed by 5 bases and J by 0 bases, leaving 11 bases between them. Germline lookup yields CDR1 SGHTA and CDR2 FQGNSA. The CDR3 sequence is 14 residues long. CDR3 protein: CASSPSGSSYEQYF. In DNA, the CDR3 is TGTGCCAGCAGCCCGAGCGGAAGCTCCTACGAGCAGTACTTC.

The genes are TRBV5-1 and TRBJ1-4; 11 bases are shared with TRBD1. Germline lookup yields CDR1 SGHRS and CDR2 YFSETQ. The CDR3 contains 19 residues. The junction had 12 bases not matched to a gene; V was cut back by 4 bases and J by 1 base. In DNA form, the CDR3 reads TGCGCCAGCAGCACCCGGACAGGGGGCTCGCGGCAAACTAATGAAAAACTGTTTTTT. Its protein is CASSTRTGGSRQTNEKLFF.

Ten or more counts support this clone. The rearrangement uses TRBV27 and TRBJ2-1, with 10 bases lining up with TRBD2. This CDR3 comprises 15 residues. The germline V gene encodes CDR1 MNHEY and CDR2 SMNVEV (reference sequence). The J segment lost 3 bases and the V segment lost 6 bases, leaving 5 bases of the junction unmatched. For the CDR3, the DNA is TGTGCCAGCAGCAAACTAGCGGGGATCTACAATGAGCAGTTCTTC. Encoded protein: CASSKLAGIYNEQFF.

This sequence joins TRBV27 and TRBJ2-2; D call uncertain. CDR1 is MNHEY and CDR2 is SMNVEV in the germline V gene (reference sequence). This CDR3 region has 11 residues. V was trimmed by 2 bases and J by 5 bases, leaving 0 bases between them. CDR3 nucleotides: TGTGCCAGCAGTTTAACCGGGGAGCTGTTTTTT. It yields the protein CASSLTGELFF.

The chain has TRBV19 and TRBJ2-1; 9 nucleotides agree with TRBD2. The CDR3 runs 17 residues. With V trimmed by 3 bases and J by 8 bases, 14 bases remained unmatched. Germline CDR1 is LNHDA and CDR2 is SQIVND (reference sequence). CDR3 DNA: TGTGCCAGTAGTATCACGCTCGGGACTAGCACGCCATATGAGCAGTTCTTC. This sequence encodes CASSITLGTSTPYEQFF.

CDR3 sequence: CASTRGSGNEQFF. CDR3 DNA sequence: TGTGCCAGCACCCGGGGTAGCGGCAATGAGCAGTTCTTC. The chain is built from TRBV27 and TRBJ2-1, with a weak D call TRBD2 (6 bases). V dropped 7 bases and J dropped 6 bases, with 13 bases sitting between them. CDR1 MNHEY and CDR2 SMNVEV come from the germline V gene (reference sequence). CDR3 length: 13 amino acids.

V gene TRBV6-1 combines with J gene TRBJ1-5, with D unclear. The germline V gene encodes CDR1 MNHNS and CDR2 SASEGT. The ends were cut back, 0 bases at V and 2 bases at J, with 8 bases in the middle. The CDR3 has 15 residues. CDR3 nucleotides: TGTGCCAGCAGTGAAGCCTTGGGTGGCAATCAGCCCCAGCATTTT. It is translated as CASSEALGGNQPQHF.

The rearrangement joins TRBV18 to TRBJ2-1, with D hard to call. V was trimmed by 3 bases and J by 0 bases, leaving 9 bases between them. The CDR3 extends over 15 amino acids. The V gene's germline CDR1 is KGHSH and CDR2 LQKENI. DNA of the CDR3: TGTGCCAGCTCACCTGCCTTGAGCTCCTACAATGAGCAGTTCTTC. Translating gives CASSPALSSYNEQFF.

This rearrangement joins TRBV4-2 to TRBJ2-5, with 7 bases lining up with TRBD2. V lost 6 bases to trimming and J lost 3 bases; unmatched junction nucleotides: 10. Germline V gene data show CDR1 as LGHNA and CDR2 as YNFKEQ. The CDR3 spans 15 residues. The CDR3 loop is CASSFRRGVEETQYF. The CDR3 coding sequence is TGTGCCAGCAGTTTTAGACGGGGGGTCGAAGAGACCCAGTACTTC.

The chain uses TRBV19 and TRBJ2-3, with unresolved D. The CDR3 covers 15 residues. Trimming shortened V by 10 bases and J by 0 bases, and 17 bases separated the two germline ends. In germline, CDR1 is LNHDA, CDR2 SQIVND (reference sequence). The CDR3 protein is CATLLFLISTDTQYF. The DNA of the CDR3 is TGTGCCACCCTCCTTTTCCTGATAAGCACAGATACGCAGTATTTT.

The V gene is TRBV27, the J gene TRBJ2-1; 11 nucleotides align to TRBD1. The CDR3 runs to 15 residues. Germline V gene data show CDR1 as MNHEY and CDR2 as SMNVEV (reference sequence). V trimming: 6 bases; J trimming: 8 bases; junction bases outside the gene matches: 9. The chain's CDR3 is CASSPGTGGFYEQFF. The CDR3 nucleotides read TGTGCCAGCAGCCCCGGGACAGGGGGTTTCTATGAGCAGTTCTTC.

This chain links TRBV6-6 with TRBJ2-1, with 8 positions matching TRBD2. The germline CDR1 and CDR2 sequences are MNHNY and SVGAGI (reference sequence). The CDR3 extends over 15 amino acids. Losses at the gene ends were 0 bases for V and 6 bases for J; bases not matched to a gene: 4. The DNA of the CDR3 is TGTGCCAGCAGTTACTCGGCCACTAGCGGCAATGAGCAGTTCTTC. This codes for CASSYSATSGNEQFF.

The rearrangement links TRBV7-3 to TRBJ2-3, with D tentatively TRBD1 (6 bases). CDR3 size: 13 residues. The germline V gene has CDR1 SGHTA and CDR2 FQGTGA. V lost 3 bases, J lost 6 bases, and 10 bases lay in between. CDR3 bases: TGTGCCAGCAGCTTCCGCCAGGGGGATACGCAGTATTTT. Translating gives CASSFRQGDTQYF.

V and J are TRBV29-1 and TRBJ2-1; D possibly corresponds to TRBD2 (6 bases). Germline V gene sequence: CDR1 SQVTM, CDR2 ANQGSEA. The length of the CDR3 is 13 residues. The V and J ends lost 5 bases and 5 bases respectively, with 13 bases between them. The CDR3 nucleotides read TGCAGCGTTTCGAGGGAGGTTAACAATGAGCAGTTCTTC. It translates to CSVSREVNNEQFF.

This clone was seen a handful of times. The genes are TRBV11-2 and TRBJ2-2; 11 bases map to TRBD2. V shed 5 bases, J shed 1 base, and the junction held 6 bases outside the gene matches. Germline V gene lookup returns CDR1 SGHAT and CDR2 FQNNGV. The CDR3 is 17 amino acids. The CDR3 coding sequence is TGTGCCAGCAGCGGCGGACTAGCGGGCGAGAACACCGGGGAGCTGTTTTTT. This translates into CASSGGLAGENTGELFF.

This rearrangement joins TRBV9 to TRBJ2-2, with 7 bases that match TRBD2. V gave up 4 bases and J gave up 3 bases; unmatched junction bases: 6. CDR3 length equals 15 residues. Germline V gene lookup returns CDR1 SGDLS and CDR2 YYNGEE. This CDR3 reads CASSTGEGYTGELFF. The DNA for the CDR3 is TGTGCCAGCAGCACCGGGGAGGGGTACACCGGGGAGCTGTTTTTT.

The V gene is TRBV6-1, the J gene TRBJ1-5; D might be TRBD1 (6 bases). This CDR3 spans 16 amino acids. The V end was cut by 1 base, the J end by 2 bases, with 12 bases between. CDR1 is MNHNS and CDR2 is SASEGT in the germline V gene. The CDR3 loop reads CASSEGTGSGNQPQHF. CDR3 bases: TGTGCCAGCAGTGAAGGAACAGGGTCGGGCAATCAGCCCCAGCATTTT.